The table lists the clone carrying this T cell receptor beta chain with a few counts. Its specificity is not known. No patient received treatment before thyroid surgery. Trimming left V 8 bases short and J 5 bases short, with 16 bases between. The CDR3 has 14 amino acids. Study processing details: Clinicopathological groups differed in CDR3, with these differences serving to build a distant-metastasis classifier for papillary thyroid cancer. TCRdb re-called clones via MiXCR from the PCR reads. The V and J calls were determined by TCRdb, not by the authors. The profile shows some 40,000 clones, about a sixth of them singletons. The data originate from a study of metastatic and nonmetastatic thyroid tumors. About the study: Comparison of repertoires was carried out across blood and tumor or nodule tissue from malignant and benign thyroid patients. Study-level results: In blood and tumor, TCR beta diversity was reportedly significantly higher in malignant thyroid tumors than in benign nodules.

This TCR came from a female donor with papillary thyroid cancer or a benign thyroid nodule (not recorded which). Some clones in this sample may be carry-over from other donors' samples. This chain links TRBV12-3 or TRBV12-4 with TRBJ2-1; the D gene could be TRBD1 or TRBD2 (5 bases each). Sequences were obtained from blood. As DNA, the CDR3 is TGTGCCAGCCTTCGTTACGGGGCGCACAATGAGCAGTTCTTC. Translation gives CASLRYGAHNEQFF.